This T cell receptor (beta chain) is from a study of blood T cell repertoires in COVID-19. Study information: Acute-phase and convalescent COVID-19 samples originated in the United States, Italy and Spain.

Donors were grouped by their self-reported clinical history. Original data processing: Reference gene primer amplification in the assay estimated nucleated cell counts. The protocol was immunoSEQ multiplex PCR, while the TCRdb copy is restricted to in-frame clones and leaves out a portion. D and trimming come from the DNA, and the V and J calls and clone size come from that table. The sample consists of 250,000 to 300,000 clones, roughly 89% of them appearing once. The CDR3 is 15 residues long. Unmatched junction bases numbered 7, after V lost 3 bases and J lost 7 bases. Germline V CDR1 and CDR2: SGHDT, YYEEEE.

Sequenced: PBMCs or T cells enriched from blood (not recorded which). The sequence was obtained from an older woman who had recovered from COVID-19. This rearrangement joins TRBV5-6 to TRBJ1-6; TRBD1 matches 7 bases. The chain's CDR3 is CASSYTYRGNSPLHF. The DNA for the CDR3 is TGTGCCAGCAGCTACACTTACAGGGGAAATTCACCCCTCCACTTT.